Following are 15 T cell receptor beta chains from one sample sequenced in a study of T cell responses to AZD1222 COVID-19 vaccine. Sequenced by immunoSEQ multiplex PCR; TCRdb stores in-frame clones only, minus some. The sample consists of around 69,000 clones, roughly 84% of them appearing once. The sequenced sample was peripheral blood, obtained on day 0 of AZD1222 vaccination. The receptors derive from an adult in good health.

The J gene is TRBJ2-7, the V gene TRBV9; D possibly uses TRBD1 or TRBD2 (5 bases each). Germline lookup yields CDR1 SGDLS and CDR2 YYNGEE. V was shortened by 0 bases and J by 7 bases, with 17 bases between the two germline ends. CDR3 length equals 15 residues. The CDR3 coding sequence is TGTGCCAGCAGCGTAGATCTGCAGGGACCGGAAGAGCAGTACTTC. It encodes CASSVDLQGPEEQYF.

The genes are TRBV10-3 and TRBJ2-2; D is perhaps TRBD2 (7 bases). The V gene's germline CDR1 is ENHRY and CDR2 SYGVKD. V dropped 11 bases and J dropped 2 bases, with 15 bases sitting between them. This CDR3 is built from 14 residues. Here the CDR3 reads CASRGARNTGELFF. In nucleotides, the CDR3 is TGTGCCTCCCGGGGGGCGAGAAACACCGGGGAGCTGTTTTTT.

This chain joins TRBV6-1 and TRBJ1-5; 7 bases are a match to TRBD1. The CDR3 covers 17 residues. J lost 2 bases, V lost 4 bases, and 11 bases had no gene match. Looked up from germline, CDR1 is MNHNS and CDR2 is SASEGT. CDR3 DNA sequence: TGTGCCAGCAGTGCCTTTTCAACAGGGGTGGGCAATCAGCCCCAGCATTTT. Its translation: CASSAFSTGVGNQPQHF.

The rearrangement links TRBV18 to TRBJ1-5; 9 bases match TRBD1. CDR3 length: 18 amino acids. CDR1 and CDR2 (germline): KGHSH, LQKENI. V lost 6 bases and J lost 1; bases outside the gene matches: 13. CDR3 protein: CASSPGTGRIESNQPQHF. The CDR3 DNA is TGTGCCAGCTCGCCCGGGACAGGGCGGATTGAGAGCAATCAGCCCCAGCATTTT.

V and J are TRBV7-9 and TRBJ1-4; maybe TRBD1 (6 bases). This CDR3 comprises 15 residues. Germline V lookup: CDR1 SEHNR, CDR2 FQNEAQ (reference sequence). V was clipped by 5 bases and J by 4 bases, with 14 bases between them. Here the CDR3 reads CASSGRGSGNEKLFF. CDR3 DNA: TGTGCCAGCAGCGGCAGGGGTTCCGGTAATGAAAAACTGTTTTTT.

The chain links TRBV7-2 to TRBJ1-3; the D gene is possibly TRBD1 (6 bases). The CDR3 is 15 amino acids. The V end lost 1 base, the J end lost 2 bases, and 9 bases lay between the germline ends. Germline-derived CDR1 and CDR2 are SGHTA and FQGNSA. The CDR3 loop reads CASSLVGGAGNTIYF. In nucleotides, the CDR3 is TGTGCCAGCAGCTTAGTAGGGGGGGCTGGAAACACCATATATTTT.

The chain employs TRBV5-1 and TRBJ2-7; the D gene is possibly TRBD1 (5 bases). CDR1 is SGHRS and CDR2 is YFSETQ in the germline V gene. The V gene lost 1 base and the J gene lost 3 bases, with 11 bases spanning the gap. The CDR3 has 14 amino acids. The CDR3 region is CASSLQGAGYEQYF. CDR3 sequence (DNA): TGCGCCAGCAGCTTGCAAGGGGCCGGCTACGAGCAGTACTTC.

This clone was detected only once. The chain links TRBV7-6 to TRBJ2-5, with D tentatively TRBD1 (7 bases). CDR1 is SGHVS, CDR2 FNYEAQ, per germline. The ends were cut back, 5 bases at V and 2 bases at J, with 21 bases in the middle. This CDR3 has 17 amino acids. CDR3 coding DNA: TGTGCCAGCAGCAGGATGTGGGCAGGGGGGCGTCAAGAGACCCAGTACTTC. This encodes CASSRMWAGGRQETQYF.

The chain is built from TRBV9 and TRBJ2-7; D could derive from TRBD1 or TRBD2 (5 bases each). The CDR3 covers 14 residues. Trimming pared 5 bases from V and 5 bases from J, leaving 17 bases between. Germline assignment: CDR1 SGDLS and CDR2 YYNGEE. CDR3 sequence: CASSLGDPLDEQYF. The CDR3 coding sequence is TGTGCCAGCAGTTTAGGGGACCCCTTGGACGAGCAGTACTTC.

The chain recombines TRBV6-2 or TRBV6-3 with TRBJ1-2; the D gene is possibly TRBD1 (6 bases). Germline lookup yields CDR1 MNHEY and CDR2 SVGEGT. This CDR3 spans 15 amino acids. Trimming cost V 5 bases and J 3 bases, with 16 bases left between them. CDR3 DNA: TGTGCCAGCAGTCCAGCTAGAGACAGGTACTATGGCTACACCTTC. Its translation is CASSPARDRYYGYTF.

CDR3 DNA sequence: TGTGCCAGCAGCTGGGGACAGCCGAACACTGAAGCTTTCTTT. It codes for CASSWGQPNTEAFF. The chain carries TRBV11-2 and TRBJ1-1, with TRBD1 matching over 7 bases. V gave up 4 bases and J gave up 1 base; unmatched junction bases: 3. The CDR3 has 14 amino acids. Germline values: CDR1 SGHAT, CDR2 FQNNGV.

The V and J genes are TRBV6-5 and TRBJ2-7, with D perhaps TRBD1 or TRBD2 (6 bases each). CDR3 length: 14 residues. Germline assignment: CDR1 MNHEY and CDR2 SVGAGI. V lost 8 bases and J 3 bases, leaving 17 bases between the germline ends. The CDR3: CASGYGGGVYEQYF. DNA for the CDR3: TGTGCCAGCGGCTACGGAGGGGGAGTCTACGAGCAGTACTTC.

The chain employs TRBV5-6 and TRBJ2-5, with no clear D. Germline-derived CDR1 and CDR2 are SGHDT and YYEEEE. Between the trimmed V and J ends, which lost 4 bases and 2 bases, there was a span of 9 bases. The CDR3 length is 13 residues. The CDR3 is CASSIRGQETQYF. CDR3 coding DNA: TGTGCCAGCAGCATTAGAGGACAAGAGACCCAGTACTTC.

The V and J genes are TRBV4-3 and TRBJ1-2, with D perhaps matching TRBD1 (6 bases). Germline V gives CDR1 LGHNA, CDR2 YSLEER. This CDR3 spans 15 amino acids. Trimming took off 0 bases at V and 5 bases at J, with 13 bases between the two ends. The CDR3 reads CASSQDPGTSYGYTF. The CDR3 bases are TGCGCCAGCAGCCAAGATCCCGGGACAAGTTATGGCTACACCTTC.

The table lists this clone with a count of one. This chain connects TRBV19 to TRBJ2-4; no firm D call. Trimming removed 5 bases from V and 5 bases from J, with 16 bases in between. Germline CDR1 reads LNHDA; CDR2 reads SQIVND (reference sequence). The CDR3 covers 15 residues. The CDR3 here is CASSPRVARENIQYF. The CDR3 DNA reads as TGTGCCAGTAGTCCCCGAGTGGCCCGCGAAAACATTCAGTACTTC.